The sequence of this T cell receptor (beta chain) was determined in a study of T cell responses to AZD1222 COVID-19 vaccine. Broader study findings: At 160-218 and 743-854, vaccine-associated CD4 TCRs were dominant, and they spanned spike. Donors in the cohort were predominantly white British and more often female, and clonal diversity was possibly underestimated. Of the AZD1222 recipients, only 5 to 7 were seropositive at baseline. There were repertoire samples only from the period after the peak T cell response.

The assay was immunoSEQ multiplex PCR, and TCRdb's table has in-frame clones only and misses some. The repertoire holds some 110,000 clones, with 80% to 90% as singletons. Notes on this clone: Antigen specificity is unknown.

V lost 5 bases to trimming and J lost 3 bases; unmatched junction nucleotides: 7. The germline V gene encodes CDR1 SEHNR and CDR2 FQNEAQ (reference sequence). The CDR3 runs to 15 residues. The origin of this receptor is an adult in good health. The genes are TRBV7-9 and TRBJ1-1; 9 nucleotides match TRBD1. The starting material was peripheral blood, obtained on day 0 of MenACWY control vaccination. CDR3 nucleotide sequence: TGTGCCAGCAGCCCAAGGGGGACAGGGTACACTGAAGCTTTCTTT. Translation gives CASSPRGTGYTEAFF.